The clone carrying this T cell receptor (beta chain) was observed many times. Time point here: sample taken at primary tumor resection. Unsorted whole RNA from tumor, nontumor lung or frozen PBMC underwent sequencing. Donors were 55 to 75 untreated early-stage non-small cell lung cancer patients. This record belongs to a study of spatial heterogeneity in lung cancer. TCRdb re-called the 5' RACE reads with MiXCR, one entry per CDR3 protein. Of tens of thousands of distinct CDR3 sequences detected, around 7.5% appear once; the ten largest clones hold under 30%. V lost 5 bases, J lost 3 bases, and 10 bases lay in between. The germline V gene has CDR1 SGHAT and CDR2 FQNNGV. The CDR3 is 14 residues long.

J is TRBJ2-2 and V is TRBV11-2; D is ambiguous. This clonotype originated in a male donor with early-stage non-small cell lung cancer. The input for sequencing was PBMCs, taken at surgery. The CDR3 sequence is CASSPTRDTGELFF. CDR3 coding DNA: TGTGCCAGCAGCCCCACCCGGGACACCGGGGAGCTGTTTTTT.